This T cell receptor beta chain was captured by sequencing in a study of blood T cell repertoires in COVID-19. Looking at the study overall: The United States, Italy and Spain provided the acute and convalescent COVID-19 samples. T cells, B-cell-depleted T cells, or PBMCs provided the cDNA or gDNA that served as material.

In the authors' methods: Reference gene primer amplification gave estimated nucleated cell counts. TCRdb's copy holds only in-frame clones and misses some; the assay was immunoSEQ multiplex PCR. V, J and clone size are those of that table, while D and trimming were read from the DNA. The profile shows approximately 430,000 clones, roughly 89% of them singletons. V lost 2 bases and J lost 0, with 7 bases in between. The length of the CDR3 is 14 residues. Per the germline V gene, CDR1 is LGHDT and CDR2 is YNNKEL (reference sequence). The chain has TRBV3-1 (or the pseudogene TRBV3-2) and TRBJ1-1, with D uncertain. The sequencing input was peripheral blood. This clonotype originated in a woman aged 25-40 years with active or convalescent COVID-19. CDR3 amino acids: CASSQPGLNTEAFF. Written as DNA, the CDR3 is TGTGCCAGCAGCCAACCGGGGTTGAACACTGAAGCTTTCTTT.